These 4 T cell receptor beta chains were all obtained from the same sample, sequenced in a study of blood T cell repertoires in COVID-19. Sequenced by immunoSEQ multiplex PCR; TCRdb stores in-frame clones only, minus some. Of 150,000 to 200,000 clones listed, around four fifths are singletons. The sample taken for sequencing was PBMCs or T cells enriched from blood (not recorded which). All receptors derive from a woman aged 55-69 years who had recovered from COVID-19.

This chain uses TRBV2 with TRBJ2-7; 11 bases are a match to TRBD2. Germline assignment: CDR1 SNHLY and CDR2 FYNNEI. This CDR3 has 16 residues. The V segment lost 6 bases and the J segment 0 bases; nucleotides outside the gene matches: 7. CDR3: CASRGGTSGSSYEQYF. CDR3 coding DNA: TGTGCCAGCAGGGGGGGGACTAGCGGCAGCTCCTACGAGCAGTACTTC. The whole variable domain, filled in from reference TRBV2 and TRBJ2-7, reads EPEVTQTPSHQVTQMGQEVILRCVPISNHLYFYWYRQILGQKVEFLVSFYNNEISEKSEIFDDQFSVERPDGSNFTLKIRSTKLEDSAMYFCASRGGTSGSSYEQYFGPGTRLTVT.

The chain recombines TRBV7-3 with TRBJ1-1; 10 nucleotides line up with TRBD1. The CDR3 totals 16 residues. The trim removed 1 base at V and 4 bases at J, leaving 6 bases unmatched. Germline V lookup: CDR1 SGHTA, CDR2 FQGTGA. In nucleotides, the CDR3 is TGTGCCAGCAGCTTAAGGCCGGGACAGGGGTTCACTGAAGCTTTCTTT. Translation gives CASSLRPGQGFTEAFF.

The chain employs TRBV3-1 (or the pseudogene TRBV3-2) and TRBJ2-3; the match to TRBD2 covers 8 bases. Germline-derived CDR1 and CDR2 are LGHDT and YNNKEL (reference sequence). The CDR3 extends over 16 amino acids. The V gene end was trimmed by 4 bases and the J gene end by 5 bases; junction bases not matched to a gene: 11. CDR3 sequence (DNA): TGTGCCAGCAGCCCCTACGGAGGGCTAGCGGGAGATACGCAGTATTTT. It is translated as CASSPYGGLAGDTQYF.

The gene calls are TRBV18 and TRBJ2-2; possibly TRBD1 for D (5 bases). Germline-derived CDR1 and CDR2 are KGHSH and LQKENI. The CDR3 runs 15 residues. V was shortened by 2 bases and J by 2 bases, with 9 bases between the two germline ends. The CDR3 loop is CASSPDQGNTGELFF. The CDR3 DNA is TGTGCCAGCTCACCAGACCAGGGCAACACCGGGGAGCTGTTTTTT.